The clone carrying this T cell receptor (beta chain) was counted ten times or more. Its antigen is unknown. This sample stems from a study of CD8 T cells in ankylosing spondylitis. Study findings and constraints: Researchers reportedly found disease-linked clones significantly enriched in matched ankylosing spondylitis synovial fluid.

Per germline, CDR1 ENHRY and CDR2 SYGVKD. Germline trimming cut 6 bases from V and 5 bases from J; bases unmatched to any gene: 6. CDR3 size: 14 residues. TCRdb reprocessed the 5' RACE reads via MiXCR and lists one record per CDR3 protein. Of more than 300,000 distinct CDR3 sequences listed, 11% are singletons. Sequenced input: blood, either unsorted or a sorted T cell fraction (not recorded which). The chain employs TRBV10-3 and TRBJ2-3; TRBD2 matches at 9 bases. The receptor was isolated from a female donor with ankylosing spondylitis or in good health (not recorded which). This CDR3 is CAIRGTSSKDTQYF. CDR3 in DNA: TGTGCCATCAGAGGGACTAGCTCGAAAGATACGCAGTATTTT.